This entry lists 27 T cell receptor beta chains sequenced from one sample in a study of CD8+ T cells in alopecia areata. Following extraction, RNA underwent reverse transcription to cDNA, which served as the sequencing template. Repertoires were generated with immunoSEQ multiplex PCR, while TCRdb's copy carries only in-frame clones and drops some. The profile covers around 200,000 clones, with under 60% appearing a single time and 10% to 15% taken by the ten largest. The treatment denotes: oral pan-JAK inhibitor, 5-10 mg twice daily. The starting material was CD8+ T cells sorted from blood, obtained at week 24, from a patient treated with tofacitinib. The source is a human donor with alopecia areata.

This chain links TRBV2 with TRBJ2-2; 8 nucleotides align to TRBD1. The germline V gene encodes CDR1 SNHLY and CDR2 FYNNEI. This CDR3 spans 18 amino acids. J was trimmed by 5 bases and V by 7 bases; bases with no gene match: 18. The CDR3 here is CASIGEQGGTGATGELFF. For the CDR3, the DNA is TGTGCCAGCATTGGGGAACAAGGGGGGACAGGAGCGACCGGGGAGCTGTTTTTT. The full variable domain, its missing parts supplied by reference TRBV2 and TRBJ2-2, is EPEVTQTPSHQVTQMGQEVILRCVPISNHLYFYWYRQILGQKVEFLVSFYNNEISEKSEIFDDQFSVERPDGSNFTLKIRSTKLEDSAMYFCASIGEQGGTGATGELFFGEGSRLTVL.

This clone was found once. This rearrangement joins TRBV10-3 to TRBJ2-7, with TRBD1 identical over 9 bases. CDR3 size: 17 residues. The germline V gene encodes CDR1 ENHRY and CDR2 SYGVKD. V lost 6 bases to trimming and J lost 3 bases; unmatched junction nucleotides: 15. DNA of the CDR3: TGTGCCATCAGCCGAACCGCCCTGGGACAGGGATTCTACGAGCAGTACTTC. This encodes CAISRTALGQGFYEQYF.

The rearrangement links TRBV4-1 to TRBJ2-5; 10 bases line up with TRBD2. The V segment lost 4 bases and the J segment 2 bases; nucleotides outside the gene matches: 4. CDR3 size: 15 residues. The germline gives CDR1 MGHRA, CDR2 YSYEKL. The CDR3 is CASSLRTSGQETQYF. The CDR3 DNA is TGCGCCAGCAGCCTTCGGACTAGCGGACAAGAGACCCAGTACTTC.

The V gene is TRBV29-1, the J gene TRBJ1-2; D not certain. Germline CDR1 and CDR2: SQVTM and ANQGSEA. This CDR3 comprises 14 residues. The V end lost 1 base, the J end lost 4 bases, and 13 bases lay between the germline ends. In DNA form, the CDR3 reads TGCAGCGTTGAAGGTGAGGTCTTCCGCTATGGCTACACCTTC. Residues: CSVEGEVFRYGYTF.

V gene TRBV30 combines with J gene TRBJ1-1; 8 nucleotides agree with TRBD1. V shed 5 bases, J shed 5 bases, and the junction held 7 bases outside the gene matches. The CDR3 totals 13 residues. Germline assignment: CDR1 GTSNPN and CDR2 SVGIG (reference sequence). CDR3 in amino acids: CAWADRVMTEAFF. The CDR3 DNA is TGTGCCTGGGCGGACAGGGTGATGACTGAAGCTTTCTTT.

The chain recombines TRBV7-8 with TRBJ2-2; possible D gene TRBD2, 6 bases. The V end lost 5 bases, the J end lost 4 bases, and 20 bases lay between the germline ends. The germline CDR1 and CDR2 sequences are SGHVS and FQNEAQ. The CDR3 length is 17 residues. The CDR3 DNA reads TGTGCCAGCAGCCACCCCCCGGGGACTTACAGCACCGGGGAGCTGTTTTTT. Its protein product is CASSHPPGTYSTGELFF. Based on the CDR3 plus reference TRBV7-8 and TRBJ2-2, the full variable domain is GAGVSQSPRYKVAKRGQDVALRCDPISGHVSLFWYQQALGQGPEFLTYFQNEAQLDKSGLPSDRFFAERPEGSVSTLKIQRTQQEDSAVYLCASSHPPGTYSTGELFFGEGSRLTVL.

The rearrangement uses TRBV7-9 and TRBJ1-1; D uncertain. The CDR3 is made up of 14 amino acids. Looked up from germline, CDR1 is SEHNR and CDR2 is FQNEAQ (reference sequence). The V and J ends lost 6 bases and 8 bases respectively, with 19 bases between them. CDR3 loop: CASREHSSNAEAFF. CDR3 bases: TGTGCCAGCAGGGAACACTCGTCGAATGCAGAAGCTTTCTTT.

This chain connects TRBV13 to TRBJ2-7; TRBD1 matches at 7 bases. The CDR3 is 14 residues long. Looked up from germline, CDR1 is PRHDT and CDR2 is FYEKMQ (reference sequence). The junction had 6 bases not matched to a gene; V was cut back by 5 bases and J by 2 bases. The CDR3 nucleotides read TGTGCCAGCAGCCTACAGGGGCGTACCTACGAGCAGTACTTC. Translating gives CASSLQGRTYEQYF.

This clone turned up a few times. This CDR3 is also generated by other DNA sequences in the sample. This chain uses TRBV30 with TRBJ1-1; D remains ambiguous. V was cut by 0 bases and J by 6 bases, with 5 bases left in between. Germline CDR1 and CDR2: GTSNPN and SVGIG (reference sequence). The CDR3 has 11 amino acids. The CDR3 nucleotides read TGTGCCTGGAGTGTGGGATCTGAAGCTTTCTTT. Protein sequence: CAWSVGSEAFF.

The V and J genes are TRBV6-5 and TRBJ2-7, with D perhaps being TRBD1 or TRBD2 (5 bases each). In germline, CDR1 is MNHEY, CDR2 SVGAGI. The CDR3 consists of 13 residues. The ends were cut back, 6 bases at V and 3 bases at J, with 12 bases in the middle. The CDR3: CASSRRDDYEQYF. The CDR3 coding sequence is TGTGCCAGCAGCCGAAGGGACGACTACGAGCAGTACTTC.

The chain links TRBV13 to TRBJ2-1, with 7 nucleotides matching TRBD1. V lost 2 bases, J lost 3 bases, and 7 bases stayed unmatched. Germline loops: CDR1 PRHDT, CDR2 FYEKMQ (reference sequence). This CDR3 region has 16 residues. CDR3 coding DNA: TGTGCCAGCAGCTTACGTACCCAGGGGGTCTACAATGAGCAGTTCTTC. Its translation is CASSLRTQGVYNEQFF.

The CDR3 DNA reads TGCGCCAGCAGCTCCCCCCGGTGGGGGTCCTACGAGCAGTACTTC. Its protein product is CASSSPRWGSYEQYF. The chain carries TRBV5-1 and TRBJ2-7; the D gene could be TRBD1 or TRBD2 (5 bases each). Germline-derived CDR1 and CDR2 are SGHRS and YFSETQ. The CDR3 extends over 15 amino acids. V lost 3 bases and J 1 base, leaving 14 bases between the germline ends.

The chain recombines TRBV2 with TRBJ1-1; D not certain. This CDR3 is 11 amino acids long. Germline CDR1 reads SNHLY; CDR2 reads FYNNEI. Deletions cut 7 bases from V and 7 bases from J, with 10 bases between. CDR3 sequence reads: CASKGKDEAFF. Here the CDR3 DNA reads TGTGCCAGCAAAGGAAAGGATGAAGCTTTCTTT.

The chain uses TRBV27 and TRBJ1-5; the D is unclear. Trimming took 1 base from V and 1 from J, leaving 5 bases between them. CDR3 length: 14 residues. Germline V CDR1 and CDR2: MNHEY, SMNVEV (reference sequence). The CDR3 region is CASSLFGSNQPQHF. The DNA of the CDR3 is TGTGCCAGCAGTTTATTTGGCAGCAATCAGCCCCAGCATTTT.

The sample holds a few counts of this clone. The rearrangement uses TRBV27 and TRBJ2-3; 8 bases agree with TRBD2. The CDR3 length is 16 residues. V shed 5 bases and J 2 bases; nucleotides not matched to a gene: 9. CDR1 is MNHEY and CDR2 is SMNVEV in the germline V gene (reference sequence). CDR3 DNA: TGTGCCAGCAGTCCCCGTAGCGGGGCCTTCACAGATACGCAGTATTTT. It translates to CASSPRSGAFTDTQYF.

This clone was counted only a few times. The chain links TRBV7-9 to TRBJ2-3; possible D gene TRBD1, 6 bases. V gave up 6 bases and J gave up 2 bases, with 12 bases separating them. This CDR3 has 14 amino acids. The germline gives CDR1 SEHNR, CDR2 FQNEAQ (reference sequence). The CDR3 bases are TGTGCCAGCAGAATGGCAGGGGACACAGATACGCAGTATTTT. This translates into CASRMAGDTDTQYF.

V usage is TRBV27 and J usage is TRBJ2-1, with D unclear. The CDR3 contains 11 residues. Germline V CDR1 and CDR2: MNHEY, SMNVEV (reference sequence). The V and J ends lost 5 bases and 6 bases respectively, with 5 bases between them. CDR3: CASSVFNEQFF. CDR3 nucleotide sequence: TGTGCCAGCAGTGTATTCAATGAGCAGTTCTTC.

The J gene is TRBJ1-2, the V gene TRBV6-5; 9 positions agree with TRBD1. V lost 4 bases and J lost 10; bases outside the gene matches: 10. The length of the CDR3 is 14 residues. CDR1 and CDR2 (germline): MNHEY, SVGAGI. The chain's CDR3 is CASSWTTGGTDYTF. The CDR3 region has the DNA TGTGCCAGCAGTTGGACAACAGGGGGCACAGACTACACCTTC.

The J gene is TRBJ1-5, the V gene TRBV15; D is unresolved. Germline values: CDR1 LNHNV, CDR2 YYDKDF (reference sequence). Deletions cut 5 bases from V and 0 bases from J, with 2 bases between. The CDR3 totals 12 residues. In DNA, the CDR3 is TGTGCCACCAGCTATAGCAATCAGCCCCAGCATTTT. This gives the protein CATSYSNQPQHF.

This clone was detected once. The V and J genes are TRBV9 and TRBJ2-1; 10 nucleotides match TRBD2. The CDR3 runs to 16 residues. Germline CDR1 is SGDLS and CDR2 is YYNGEE. The ends lost 6 bases at V and 3 bases at J; junction bases unmatched: 9. Here the CDR3 DNA reads TGTGCCAGCATATCTGACGGGACTAGCGACTACAATGAGCAGTTCTTC. The encoded protein is CASISDGTSDYNEQFF.

This chain connects TRBV19 to TRBJ2-1, with D possibly being TRBD1 (8 bases). Germline V gene data show CDR1 as LNHDA and CDR2 as SQIVND (reference sequence). V was shortened by 1 base and J by 9 bases, with 13 bases between the two germline ends. This CDR3 is 14 amino acids long. The CDR3 sequence: CASSIGQGRAEQFF. Here the CDR3 DNA reads TGTGCCAGTAGTATAGGACAGGGGAGGGCTGAGCAGTTCTTC.

The sample holds one count of this clone. The CDR3 DNA reads as TGTGCCTGGAGTGTACTTGACCTCCCGGCCTACGAGCAGTACTTC. As protein: CAWSVLDLPAYEQYF. The genes are TRBV30 and TRBJ2-5; D ambiguous. The tail of the sequence fits TRBJ2-7 better, so the J call may be wrong. This CDR3 has 15 residues. CDR1 and CDR2 (germline): GTSNPN, SVGIG (reference sequence).

This chain connects TRBV2 to TRBJ2-3; either TRBD1 or TRBD2 may fit D (7 bases each). In germline, CDR1 is SNHLY, CDR2 FYNNEI. V was clipped by 9 bases and J by 2 bases, with 15 bases between them. The CDR3 is made up of 14 amino acids. Here the CDR3 DNA reads TGTGCCAGTAGGGGGGGACAGCTCACAGATACGCAGTATTTT. Translating it yields CASRGGQLTDTQYF.

This clone was recorded once. CDR3 loop: CASSSDQSTDTQYF. CDR3 nucleotide sequence: TGTGCCAGCAGCTCTGACCAAAGCACAGATACGCAGTATTTT. The rearrangement links TRBV13 to TRBJ2-3, with D unclear. Germline CDR1 is PRHDT and CDR2 is FYEKMQ (reference sequence). Deletions cut 4 bases from V and 0 bases from J, with 8 bases between. The CDR3 totals 14 residues.

The rearrangement uses TRBV7-9 and TRBJ2-7; 7 bases align to TRBD1. The junction had 19 bases not matched to a gene; V was cut back by 5 bases and J by 0 bases. Germline lookup yields CDR1 SEHNR and CDR2 FQNEAQ (reference sequence). The CDR3 has 19 residues. The CDR3 loop reads CASSGRTIRQGHSSYEQYF. CDR3 coding DNA: TGTGCCAGCAGCGGTCGTACGATCCGACAGGGACATAGCTCCTACGAGCAGTACTTC.

This chain joins TRBV6-1 and TRBJ1-2; 7 nucleotides match TRBD1. Germline V gene data show CDR1 as MNHNS and CDR2 as SASEGT. The junction had 9 bases not matched to a gene; V was cut back by 3 bases and J by 5 bases. The CDR3 is 15 amino acids. CDR3 DNA sequence: TGTGCCAGCAGTGATGGTCCGGGACAGCTTTATGGCTACACCTTC. It specifies CASSDGPGQLYGYTF.

The V and J genes are TRBV7-9 and TRBJ1-1; D uncertain. V was trimmed by 1 base and J by 11 bases, leaving 11 bases between them. The CDR3 runs 12 residues. Germline CDR1 SEHNR, CDR2 FQNEAQ (reference sequence). In DNA, the CDR3 is TGTGCCAGCAGCTTAGGTTTGTCAGACGCTTTCTTT. It codes for CASSLGLSDAFF.